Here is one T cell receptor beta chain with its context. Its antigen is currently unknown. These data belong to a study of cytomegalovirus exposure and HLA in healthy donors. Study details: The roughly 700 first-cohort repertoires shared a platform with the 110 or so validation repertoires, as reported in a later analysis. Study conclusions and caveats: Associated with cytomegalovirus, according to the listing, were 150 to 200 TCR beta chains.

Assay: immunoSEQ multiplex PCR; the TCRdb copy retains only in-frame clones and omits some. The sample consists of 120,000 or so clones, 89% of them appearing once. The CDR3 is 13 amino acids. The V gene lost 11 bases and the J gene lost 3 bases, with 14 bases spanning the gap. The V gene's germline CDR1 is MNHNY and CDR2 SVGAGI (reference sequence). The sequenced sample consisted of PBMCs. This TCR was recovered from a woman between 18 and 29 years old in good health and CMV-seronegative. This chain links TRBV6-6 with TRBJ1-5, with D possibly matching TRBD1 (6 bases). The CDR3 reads CAARDIVNQPQHF. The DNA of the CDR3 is TGTGCCGCCCGGGACATTGTCAATCAGCCCCAGCATTTT.